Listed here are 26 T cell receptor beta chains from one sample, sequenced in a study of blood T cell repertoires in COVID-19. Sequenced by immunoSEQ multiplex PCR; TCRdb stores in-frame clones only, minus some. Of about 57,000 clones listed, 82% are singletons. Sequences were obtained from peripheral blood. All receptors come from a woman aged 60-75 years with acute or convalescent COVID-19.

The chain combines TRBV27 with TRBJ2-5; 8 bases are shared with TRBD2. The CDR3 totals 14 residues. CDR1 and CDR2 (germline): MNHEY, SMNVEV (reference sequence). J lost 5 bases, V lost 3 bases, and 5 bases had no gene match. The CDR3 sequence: CASSLVAGGETQYF. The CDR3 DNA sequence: TGTGCCAGCAGTTTGGTGGCGGGAGGCGAGACCCAGTACTTC.

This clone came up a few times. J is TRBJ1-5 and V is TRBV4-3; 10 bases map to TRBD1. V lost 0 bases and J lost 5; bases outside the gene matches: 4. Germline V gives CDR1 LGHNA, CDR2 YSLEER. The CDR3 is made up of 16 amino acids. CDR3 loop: CASSQDTGTGDQPQHF. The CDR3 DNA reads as TGCGCCAGCAGCCAAGATACCGGGACAGGGGATCAGCCCCAGCATTTT.

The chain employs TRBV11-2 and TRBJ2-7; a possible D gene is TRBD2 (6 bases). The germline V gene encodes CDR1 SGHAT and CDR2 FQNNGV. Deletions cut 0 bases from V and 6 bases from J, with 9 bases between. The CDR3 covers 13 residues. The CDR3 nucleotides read TGTGCCAGCAGCTTAGATATGGGGGGCGAGCAGTACTTC. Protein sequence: CASSLDMGGEQYF.

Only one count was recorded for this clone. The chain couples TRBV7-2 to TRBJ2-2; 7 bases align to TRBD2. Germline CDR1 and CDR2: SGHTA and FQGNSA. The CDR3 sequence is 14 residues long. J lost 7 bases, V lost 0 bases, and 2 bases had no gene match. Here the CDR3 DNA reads TGTGCCAGCAGCTTAGCCTGGGAGGGCGGGGAGCTGTTTTTT. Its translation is CASSLAWEGGELFF.

The CDR3 loop reads CASSASRTGGGLYEQYF. The CDR3, as DNA: TGTGCCAGCAGCGCCAGTCGGACCGGGGGAGGTCTCTACGAGCAGTACTTC. This chain connects TRBV9 to TRBJ2-7; maybe TRBD2 (6 bases). Looked up from germline, CDR1 is SGDLS and CDR2 is YYNGEE. V was pared by 3 bases and J by 3 bases, with 22 bases between. The length of the CDR3 is 17 residues. Using reference TRBV9 and TRBJ2-7 for the parts outside the CDR3, the full variable domain is DSGVTQTPKHLITATGQRVTLRCSPRSGDLSVYWYQQSLDQGLQFLIQYYNGEERAKGNILERFSAQQFPDLHSELNLSSLELGDSALYFCASSASRTGGGLYEQYFGPGTRLTVT.

CDR3 sequence reads: CASSHQIVAGGSGANVLTF. The CDR3 DNA sequence: TGCGCCAGCAGCCACCAGATTGTAGCGGGGGGCTCTGGGGCCAACGTCCTGACTTTC. The gene calls are TRBV4-3 and TRBJ2-6; 10 bases line up with TRBD2. Unmatched junction bases numbered 8, after V lost 3 bases and J lost 0 bases. Germline V gene data show CDR1 as LGHNA and CDR2 as YSLEER. The CDR3 runs to 19 residues.

The CDR3 sequence is CASREGVGLNNEQFF. DNA of the CDR3: TGTGCCAGCAGGGAGGGTGTTGGACTGAACAATGAGCAGTTCTTC. The V and J genes are TRBV6-5 and TRBJ2-1, with D perhaps TRBD2 (6 bases). Per germline, CDR1 MNHEY and CDR2 SVGAGI. The CDR3 is 15 residues long. Trimming took off 6 bases at V and 5 bases at J, with 17 bases between the two ends.

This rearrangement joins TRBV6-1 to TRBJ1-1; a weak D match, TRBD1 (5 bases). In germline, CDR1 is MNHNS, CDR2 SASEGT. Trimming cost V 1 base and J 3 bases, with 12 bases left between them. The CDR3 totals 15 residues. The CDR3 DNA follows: TGTGCCAGCAGTGAAGGGGGGGTTTTGGACACTGAAGCTTTCTTT. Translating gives CASSEGGVLDTEAFF.

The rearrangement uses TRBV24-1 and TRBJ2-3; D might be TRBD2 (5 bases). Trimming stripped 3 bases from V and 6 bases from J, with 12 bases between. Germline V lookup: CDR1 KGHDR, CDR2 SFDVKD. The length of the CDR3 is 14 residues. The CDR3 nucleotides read TGTGCCACCAGTGATACGAGGGCAAGTGATACGCAGTATTTT. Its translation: CATSDTRASDTQYF.

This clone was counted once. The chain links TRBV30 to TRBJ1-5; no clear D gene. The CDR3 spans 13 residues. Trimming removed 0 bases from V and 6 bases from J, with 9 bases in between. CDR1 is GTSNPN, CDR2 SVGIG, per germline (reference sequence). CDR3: CAWSVGGGQPQHF. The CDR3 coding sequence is TGTGCCTGGAGTGTTGGCGGAGGTCAGCCCCAGCATTTT. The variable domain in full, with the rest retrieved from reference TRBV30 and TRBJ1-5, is SQTIHQWPATLVQPVGSPLSLECTVEGTSNPNLYWYRQAAGRGLQLLFYSVGIGQISSEVPQNLSASRPQDRQFILSSKKLLLSDSGFYLCAWSVGGGQPQHFGDGTRLSIL.

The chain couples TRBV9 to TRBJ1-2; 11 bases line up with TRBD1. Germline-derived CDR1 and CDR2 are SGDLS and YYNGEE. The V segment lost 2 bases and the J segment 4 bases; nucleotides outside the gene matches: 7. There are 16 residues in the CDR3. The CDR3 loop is CASSVLGTGGIYGYTF. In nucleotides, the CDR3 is TGTGCCAGCAGCGTTCTCGGGACAGGGGGTATCTATGGCTACACCTTC.

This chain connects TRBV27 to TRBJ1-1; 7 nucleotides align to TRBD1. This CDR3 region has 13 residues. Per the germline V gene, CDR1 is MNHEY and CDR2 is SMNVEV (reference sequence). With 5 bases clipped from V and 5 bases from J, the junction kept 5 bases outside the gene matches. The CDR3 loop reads CASSDYRGTEAFF. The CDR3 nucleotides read TGTGCCAGCAGTGATTACAGGGGAACTGAAGCTTTCTTT.

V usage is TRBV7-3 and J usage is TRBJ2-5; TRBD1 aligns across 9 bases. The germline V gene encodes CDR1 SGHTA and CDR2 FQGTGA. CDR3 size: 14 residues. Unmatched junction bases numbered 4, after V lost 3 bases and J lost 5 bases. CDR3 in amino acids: CASSFTGGSETQYF. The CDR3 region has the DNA TGTGCCAGCAGCTTTACAGGGGGCAGTGAGACCCAGTACTTC.

The CDR3 nucleotides read TGTGCCAGCAGTTCGGGGACTAGCGTTGTAACCGGGGAGCTGTTTTTT. It encodes CASSSGTSVVTGELFF. The chain is built from TRBV6-5 and TRBJ2-2; 10 bases map to TRBD2. This CDR3 is 16 amino acids long. Unmatched junction bases numbered 7, after V lost 4 bases and J lost 5 bases. Germline V gene lookup returns CDR1 MNHEY and CDR2 SVGAGI.

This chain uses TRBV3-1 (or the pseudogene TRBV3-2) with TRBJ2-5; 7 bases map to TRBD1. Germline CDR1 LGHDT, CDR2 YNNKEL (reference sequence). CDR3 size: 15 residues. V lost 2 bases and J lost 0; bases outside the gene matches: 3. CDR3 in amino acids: CASSQSGTDQETQYF. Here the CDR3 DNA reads TGTGCCAGCAGCCAATCGGGGACAGACCAAGAGACCCAGTACTTC.

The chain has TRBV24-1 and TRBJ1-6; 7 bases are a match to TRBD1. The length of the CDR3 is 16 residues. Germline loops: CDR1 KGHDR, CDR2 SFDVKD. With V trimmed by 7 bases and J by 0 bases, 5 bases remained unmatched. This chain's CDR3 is CATRGGQNSYNSPLHF. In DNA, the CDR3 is TGTGCCACCAGGGGGGGACAGAACTCCTATAATTCACCCCTCCACTTT.

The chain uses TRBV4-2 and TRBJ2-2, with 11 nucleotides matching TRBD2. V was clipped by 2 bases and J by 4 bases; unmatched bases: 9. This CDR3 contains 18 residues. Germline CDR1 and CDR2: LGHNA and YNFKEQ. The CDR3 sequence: CASSQLQLSGGATGELFF. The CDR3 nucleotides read TGTGCCAGCAGCCAACTCCAACTTAGCGGGGGGGCCACCGGGGAGCTGTTTTTT.

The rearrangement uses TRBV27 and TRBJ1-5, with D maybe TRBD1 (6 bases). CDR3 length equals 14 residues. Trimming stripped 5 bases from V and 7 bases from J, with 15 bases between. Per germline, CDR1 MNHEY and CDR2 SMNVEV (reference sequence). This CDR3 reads CASSPQGRGQPQHF. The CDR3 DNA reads TGTGCCAGCAGTCCACAGGGTAGAGGCCAGCCCCAGCATTTT.

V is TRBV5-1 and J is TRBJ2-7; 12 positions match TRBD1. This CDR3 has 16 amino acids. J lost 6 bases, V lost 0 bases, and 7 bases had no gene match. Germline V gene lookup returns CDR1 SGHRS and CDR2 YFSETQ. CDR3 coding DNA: TGCGCCAGCAGCTTGGAGGGACAGGGGGCTCAAAGCGAGCAGTACTTC. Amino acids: CASSLEGQGAQSEQYF.

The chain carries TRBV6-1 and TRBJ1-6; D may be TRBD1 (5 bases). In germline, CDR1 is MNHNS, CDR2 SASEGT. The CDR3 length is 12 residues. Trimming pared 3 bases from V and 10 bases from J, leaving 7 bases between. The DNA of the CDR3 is TGTGCCAGCAGTGATGGGGGGTCACCCCTCCACTTT. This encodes CASSDGGSPLHF.

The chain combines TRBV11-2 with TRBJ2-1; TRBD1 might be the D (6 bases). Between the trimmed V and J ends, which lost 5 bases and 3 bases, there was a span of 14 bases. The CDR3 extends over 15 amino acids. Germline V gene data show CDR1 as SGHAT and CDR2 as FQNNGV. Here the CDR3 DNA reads TGTGCCAGCAGCGCGAGACAGGATTACTACAATGAGCAGTTCTTC. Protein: CASSARQDYYNEQFF. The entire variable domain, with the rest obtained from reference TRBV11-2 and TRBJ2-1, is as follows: EAGVAQSPRYKIIEKRQSVAFWCNPISGHATLYWYQQILGQGPKLLIQFQNNGVVDDSQLPKDRFSAERLKGVDSTLKIQPAKLEDSAVYLCASSARQDYYNEQFFGPGTRLTVL.

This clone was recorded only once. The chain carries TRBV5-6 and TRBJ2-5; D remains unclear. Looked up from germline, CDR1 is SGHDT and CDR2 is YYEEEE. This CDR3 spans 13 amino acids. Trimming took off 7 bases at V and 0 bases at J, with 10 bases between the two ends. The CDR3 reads CASSRLDQETQYF. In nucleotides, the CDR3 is TGTGCCAGCTCCAGACTTGACCAAGAGACCCAGTACTTC.

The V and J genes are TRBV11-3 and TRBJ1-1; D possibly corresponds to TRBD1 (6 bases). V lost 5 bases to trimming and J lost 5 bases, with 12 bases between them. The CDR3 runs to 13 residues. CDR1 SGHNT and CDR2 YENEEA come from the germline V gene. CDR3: CASSPGQTTEAFF. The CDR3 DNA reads TGTGCCAGCAGCCCCGGACAGACGACTGAAGCTTTCTTT.

The CDR3 DNA is TGTGCCAGCAGACTGGGACAGGGAGGTTCACCCCTCCACTTT. Translated, it gives CASRLGQGGSPLHF. The chain links TRBV27 to TRBJ1-6; 9 positions match TRBD1. This CDR3 spans 14 amino acids. Trimming took 6 bases from V and 9 from J; bases not matched to a gene: 6. The germline gives CDR1 MNHEY, CDR2 SMNVEV (reference sequence).

The CDR3 nucleotides read TGTGCCAGCAGTTTAACGGAGGATCAGCCCCAGCATTTT. It specifies CASSLTEDQPQHF. V usage is TRBV12-3 or TRBV12-4 and J usage is TRBJ1-5, with D unclear. V lost 2 bases and J lost 5, with 7 bases in between. This CDR3 has 13 residues.

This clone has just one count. As DNA, the CDR3 is TGTGCCTGGAGCCAGGGTAATCAGCCCCAGCATTTT. Translation gives CAWSQGNQPQHF. This chain joins TRBV30 and TRBJ1-5; D is possibly TRBD1 (5 bases). The germline V gene encodes CDR1 GTSNPN and CDR2 SVGIG (reference sequence). V was shortened by 3 bases and J by 4 bases, with 7 bases between the two germline ends. The CDR3 has 12 amino acids.